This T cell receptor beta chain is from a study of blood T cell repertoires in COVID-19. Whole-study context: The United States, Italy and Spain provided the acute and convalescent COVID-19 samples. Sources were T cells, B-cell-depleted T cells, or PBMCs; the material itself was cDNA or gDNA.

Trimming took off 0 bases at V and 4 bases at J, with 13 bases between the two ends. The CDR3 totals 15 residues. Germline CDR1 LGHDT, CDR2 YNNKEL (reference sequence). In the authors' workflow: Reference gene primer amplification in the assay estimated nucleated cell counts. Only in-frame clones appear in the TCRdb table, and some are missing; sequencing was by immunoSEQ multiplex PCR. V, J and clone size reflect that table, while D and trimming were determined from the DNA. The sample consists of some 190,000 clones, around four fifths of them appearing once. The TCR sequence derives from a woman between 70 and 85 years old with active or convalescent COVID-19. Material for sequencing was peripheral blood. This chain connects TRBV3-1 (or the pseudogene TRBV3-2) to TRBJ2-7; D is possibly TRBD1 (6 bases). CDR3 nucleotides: TGTGCCAGCAGCCAAGATCGGCAGGGGTGGTACGAGCAGTACTTC. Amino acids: CASSQDRQGWYEQYF.